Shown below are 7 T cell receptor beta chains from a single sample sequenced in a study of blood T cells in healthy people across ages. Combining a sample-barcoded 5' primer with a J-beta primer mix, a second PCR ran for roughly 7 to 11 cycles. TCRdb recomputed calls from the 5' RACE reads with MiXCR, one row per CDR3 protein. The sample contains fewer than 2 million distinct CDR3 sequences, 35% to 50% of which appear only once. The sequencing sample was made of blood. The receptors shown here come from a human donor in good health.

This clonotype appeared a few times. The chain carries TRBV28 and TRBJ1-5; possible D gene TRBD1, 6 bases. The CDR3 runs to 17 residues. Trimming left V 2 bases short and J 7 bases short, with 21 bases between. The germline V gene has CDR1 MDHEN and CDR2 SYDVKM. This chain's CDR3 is CASSLAGVGLLVQPQHF. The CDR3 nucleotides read TGTGCCAGCAGTTTAGCAGGGGTCGGTTTGTTGGTCCAGCCCCAGCATTTT. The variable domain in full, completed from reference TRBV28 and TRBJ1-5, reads DVKVTQSSRYLVKRTGEKVFLECVQDMDHENMFWYRQDPGLGLRLIYFSYDVKMKEKGDIPEGYSVSREKKERFSLILESASTNQTSMYLCASSLAGVGLLVQPQHFGDGTRLSIL.

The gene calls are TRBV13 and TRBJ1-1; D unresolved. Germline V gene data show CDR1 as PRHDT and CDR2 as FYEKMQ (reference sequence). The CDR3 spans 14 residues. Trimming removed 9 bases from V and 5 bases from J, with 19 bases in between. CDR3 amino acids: CASGYRGGMTEAFF. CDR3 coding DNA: TGTGCCAGTGGTTACCGGGGAGGTATGACTGAAGCTTTCTTT.

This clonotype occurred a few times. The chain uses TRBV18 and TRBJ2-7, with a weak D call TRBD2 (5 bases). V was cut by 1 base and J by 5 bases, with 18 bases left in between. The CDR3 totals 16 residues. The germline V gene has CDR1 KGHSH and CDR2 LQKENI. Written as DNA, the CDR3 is TGTGCCAGCTCACCACGGAGCGGCAGTTGGGGTAACGAGCAGTACTTC. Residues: CASSPRSGSWGNEQYF.

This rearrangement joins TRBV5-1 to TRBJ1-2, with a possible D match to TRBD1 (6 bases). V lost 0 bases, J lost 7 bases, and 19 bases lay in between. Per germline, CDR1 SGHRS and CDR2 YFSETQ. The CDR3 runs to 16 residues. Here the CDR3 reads CASSLGGGSQDCGYTF. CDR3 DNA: TGCGCCAGCAGCTTGGGAGGGGGGAGTCAAGACTGTGGCTACACCTTC.

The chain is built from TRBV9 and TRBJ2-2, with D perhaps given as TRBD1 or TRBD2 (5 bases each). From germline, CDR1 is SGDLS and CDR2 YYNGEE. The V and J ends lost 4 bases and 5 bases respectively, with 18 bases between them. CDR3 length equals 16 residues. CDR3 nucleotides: TGTGCCAGCAGCCCCCTAATTGGGGGAGAAACCGGGGAGCTGTTTTTT. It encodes CASSPLIGGETGELFF.

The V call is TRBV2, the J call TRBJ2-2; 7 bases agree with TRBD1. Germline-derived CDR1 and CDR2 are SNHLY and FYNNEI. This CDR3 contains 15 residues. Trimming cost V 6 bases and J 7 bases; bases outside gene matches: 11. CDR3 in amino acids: CASSWDSMVGGELFF. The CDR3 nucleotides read TGTGCCAGCAGCTGGGACAGCATGGTGGGCGGGGAGCTGTTTTTT.

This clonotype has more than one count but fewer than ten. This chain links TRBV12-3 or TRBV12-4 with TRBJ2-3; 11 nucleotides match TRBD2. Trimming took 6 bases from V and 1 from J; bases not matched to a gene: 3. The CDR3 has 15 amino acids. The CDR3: CASRRGLAGTDTQYF. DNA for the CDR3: TGTGCCAGCAGGCGGGGACTAGCGGGCACAGATACGCAGTATTTT.